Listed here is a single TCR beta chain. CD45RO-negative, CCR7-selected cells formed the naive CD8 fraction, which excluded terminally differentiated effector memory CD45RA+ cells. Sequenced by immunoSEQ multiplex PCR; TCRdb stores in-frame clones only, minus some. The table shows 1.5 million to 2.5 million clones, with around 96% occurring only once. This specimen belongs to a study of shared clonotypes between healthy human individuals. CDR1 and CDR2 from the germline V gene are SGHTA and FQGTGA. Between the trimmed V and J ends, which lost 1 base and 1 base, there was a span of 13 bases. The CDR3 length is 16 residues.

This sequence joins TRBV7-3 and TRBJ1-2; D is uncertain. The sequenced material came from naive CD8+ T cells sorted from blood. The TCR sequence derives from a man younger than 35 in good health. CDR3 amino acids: CASSLKTGRDNYGYTF. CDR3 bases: TGTGCCAGCAGCTTAAAAACGGGCAGAGATAACTATGGCTACACCTTC. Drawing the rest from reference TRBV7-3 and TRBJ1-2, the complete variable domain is GAGVSQTPSNKVTEKGKYVELRCDPISGHTALYWYRQSLGQGPEFLIYFQGTGAADDSGLPNDRFFAVRPEGSVSTLKIQRTERGDSAVYLCASSLKTGRDNYGYTFGSGTRLTVV.